A single sample is the source of the 24 T cell receptor beta chains below, sequenced in a study of Graves' ophthalmopathy and Graves' hyperthyroidism. TCR beta CDR3 amplification used RNA transcripts. HTBI primers were employed in first-round RT-PCR, then a second-round multiplex PCR followed. TCRdb analysed the multiplex PCR reads with MiXCR anew, one entry per CDR3 protein. The sample lists some 1.1 million distinct CDR3 sequences, about two fifths seen once, with roughly 10% in the top ten. Material for sequencing was peripheral blood or thyroid tissue (not recorded which). Receptors were obtained from an adult man with Graves' hyperthyroidism.

This clonotype was counted many times. The chain couples TRBV7-9 to TRBJ1-1, with D perhaps matching TRBD1 (6 bases). The CDR3 contains 13 residues. Per the germline V gene, CDR1 is SEHNR and CDR2 is FQNEAQ (reference sequence). V was cut by 0 bases and J by 6 bases, with 8 bases left in between. This chain's CDR3 is CASSLAGGAEAFF. In DNA, the CDR3 is TGTGCCAGCAGCTTAGCAGGGGGGGCTGAAGCTTTCTTT.

The rearrangement joins TRBV15 to TRBJ1-1, with a possible D match to TRBD1 (6 bases). Trimming cost V 3 bases and J 9 bases, with 17 bases left between them. The CDR3 has 14 residues. CDR1 and CDR2 (germline): LNHNV, YYDKDF (reference sequence). The CDR3 DNA reads TGTGCCACCAGCAGTGACCAGGAGGGGGGTAAAGCTTTCTTT. Protein product: CATSSDQEGGKAFF.

This rearrangement joins TRBV20-1 to TRBJ1-5, with 9 nucleotides matching TRBD1. V lost 2 bases and J lost 14; bases outside the gene matches: 13. CDR1 and CDR2 (germline): DFQATT, SNEGSKA (reference sequence). The CDR3 runs to 14 residues. The CDR3 coding sequence is TGCAGTGCTAGAAACAGGGGGCGCGACACCGGGGAGCATTTT. It codes for CSARNRGRDTGEHF.

The chain uses TRBV29-1 and TRBJ1-1; maybe TRBD1 (6 bases). CDR1 and CDR2 from the germline V gene are SQVTM and ANQGSEA. Trimming left V 5 bases short and J 3 bases short, with 13 bases between. The CDR3 covers 13 residues. Here the CDR3 reads CSVKQGLDTEAFF. In DNA, the CDR3 is TGCAGCGTTAAACAGGGCTTGGACACTGAAGCTTTCTTT.

As for this clonotype: A much larger clone lies one base from this, so it may be a read error. The rearrangement uses TRBV7-9 and TRBJ1-1; no clear D. Germline CDR1 reads SEHNR; CDR2 reads FQNEAQ (reference sequence). The CDR3 runs to 13 residues. The V end lost 4 bases, the J end lost 6 bases, and 12 bases lay between the germline ends. Here the CDR3 reads CASSSKLTAEAFF. CDR3 nucleotides: TGTGCCAGCAGCTCCAAACTTACAGCTGAAGCTTTCTTT.

The chain joins TRBV10-3 to TRBJ1-4, with 7 bases aligning to TRBD1. Germline V gives CDR1 ENHRY, CDR2 SYGVKD. The trim removed 6 bases at V and 4 bases at J, leaving 2 bases unmatched. The CDR3 consists of 13 residues. CDR3 coding DNA: TGTGCCATCAGGGGGACAGTTAATGAAAAACTGTTTTTT. Translating it yields CAIRGTVNEKLFF.

This clonotype was found many times. V and J are TRBV7-2 and TRBJ1-1, with unresolved D. CDR3 length: 14 residues. V gave up 3 bases and J gave up 4 bases, with 12 bases separating them. In germline, CDR1 is SGHTA, CDR2 FQGNSA. CDR3 sequence reads: CASSLGPGPTEAFF. The CDR3 region has the DNA TGTGCCAGCAGCTTGGGCCCAGGTCCCACTGAAGCTTTCTTT. The full variable domain, completed using reference TRBV7-2 and TRBJ1-1, is GAGVSQSPSNKVTEKGKDVELRCDPISGHTALYWYRQSLGQGLEFLIYFQGNSAPDKSGLPSDRFSAERTGGSVSTLTIQRTQQEDSAVYLCASSLGPGPTEAFFGQGTRLTVV.

The chain joins TRBV25-1 to TRBJ2-1, with D unclear. The CDR3 runs to 11 residues. Germline CDR1 MGHDK, CDR2 SYGVNS. V was trimmed by 5 bases and J by 13 bases, leaving 12 bases between them. The chain's CDR3 is CASSHRNRQFF. CDR3 nucleotides: TGTGCCAGCAGTCATAGGAACCGTCAGTTCTTC.

V usage is TRBV7-8 and J usage is TRBJ2-7, with 8 bases aligning to TRBD1. The junction had 6 bases not matched to a gene; V was cut back by 5 bases and J by 3 bases. There are 14 residues in the CDR3. From germline, CDR1 is SGHVS and CDR2 FQNEAQ. The CDR3 protein is CASSGDRSNYEQYF. The CDR3 DNA reads TGTGCCAGCAGCGGGGACAGGTCGAACTACGAGCAGTACTTC.

The chain recombines TRBV9 with TRBJ1-1; D is perhaps TRBD1 (5 bases). Germline CDR1 SGDLS, CDR2 YYNGEE. The CDR3 loop spans 15 amino acids. Trimming left V 4 bases short and J 6 bases short, with 19 bases between. CDR3 bases: TGTGCCAGCAGCCAAGTGGTGGGGGGTTACGCTGAAGCTTTCTTT. It is translated as CASSQVVGGYAEAFF.

This clonotype has ten or more counts. This chain links TRBV6-5 with TRBJ2-5; D unresolved. This CDR3 comprises 15 residues. V shed 4 bases and J shed 2 bases, with 14 bases lying between them. The germline V gene encodes CDR1 MNHEY and CDR2 SVGAGI. CDR3 sequence (DNA): TGTGCCAGCAGTTCCGGGTTTTTGGCGCAAGAGACCCAGTACTTC. Its translation is CASSSGFLAQETQYF.

This clonotype was seen repeatedly, ten times or more. The chain has TRBV5-8 and TRBJ1-1; D ambiguous. The V end was cut by 6 bases, the J end by 1 base, with 10 bases between. From germline, CDR1 is SGHTS and CDR2 YDEGEE. This CDR3 spans 13 amino acids. The CDR3 DNA reads as TGTGCCAGCACTGGGTGGAAGAACACTGAAGCTTTCTTT. It specifies CASTGWKNTEAFF.

The chain links TRBV6-5 to TRBJ2-7; D is possibly TRBD1 (6 bases). The CDR3 contains 14 residues. Germline V gene data show CDR1 as MNHEY and CDR2 as SVGAGI. Trimming removed 5 bases from V and 4 bases from J, with 15 bases in between. CDR3 coding DNA: TGTGCCAGCAGTCCAAGGGGGTGGGGGTACGAGCAGTACTTC. Translating gives CASSPRGWGYEQYF.

The chain carries TRBV5-1 and TRBJ1-1; 7 nucleotides agree with TRBD1. Trimming at V came to 3 bases and at J to 4 bases, leaving 6 bases not matched to a gene. Looked up from germline, CDR1 is SGHRS and CDR2 is YFSETQ. The CDR3 totals 14 residues. CDR3 sequence reads: CASSSDRVTTEAFF. The CDR3 DNA reads TGCGCCAGCAGCTCAGACAGGGTTACCACTGAAGCTTTCTTT.

This clonotype was recorded many times. The rearrangement uses TRBV11-3 and TRBJ2-5; D possibly matches TRBD1 or TRBD2 (6 bases each). The V gene lost 5 bases and the J gene lost 4 bases, with 17 bases spanning the gap. Per germline, CDR1 SGHNT and CDR2 YENEEA. The CDR3 covers 15 residues. The CDR3 region is CASSEIPGEAETQYF. CDR3 bases: TGTGCCAGCAGCGAAATCCCAGGGGAGGCAGAGACCCAGTACTTC.

This clonotype was detected many times. The rearrangement joins TRBV5-1 to TRBJ2-7, with D tentatively TRBD1 or TRBD2 (5 bases each). Trimming left V 4 bases short and J 4 bases short, with 18 bases between. Germline CDR1 reads SGHRS; CDR2 reads YFSETQ. The CDR3 is made up of 15 amino acids. The CDR3 DNA reads as TGCGCCAGCAGCCAATCAGCCGGGACGCCGTACGAGCAGTACTTC. This gives the protein CASSQSAGTPYEQYF.

This clonotype was picked up one time. V usage is TRBV14 and J usage is TRBJ2-7; 11 nucleotides line up with TRBD2. Looked up from germline, CDR1 is SGHDN and CDR2 is FVKESK. The J segment lost 3 bases and the V segment lost 3 bases, leaving 7 bases of the junction unmatched. The CDR3 sequence is 16 residues long. The CDR3 sequence is CASSQRGLAGFYEQYF. CDR3 bases: TGTGCCAGCAGCCAGCGAGGACTAGCGGGCTTCTACGAGCAGTACTTC.

This clonotype was seen many times. This chain connects TRBV29-1 to TRBJ1-1, with 11 bases that match TRBD1. The CDR3 loop spans 13 amino acids. V was pared by 7 bases and J by 0 bases, with 1 base of the junction left unmatched. Germline CDR1 reads SQVTM; CDR2 reads ANQGSEA. CDR3 DNA sequence: TGCAGCGGGACAGGGGGCATGAACACTGAAGCTTTCTTT. Its protein product is CSGTGGMNTEAFF. Using reference TRBV29-1 and TRBJ1-1 for the parts outside the CDR3, the full variable domain is SAVISQKPSRDICQRGTSLTIQCQVDSQVTMMFWYRQQPGQSLTLIATANQGSEATYESGFVIDKFPISRPNLTFSTLTVSNMSPEDSSIYLCSGTGGMNTEAFFGQGTRLTVV.

The chain combines TRBV6-5 with TRBJ2-7, with TRBD1 matching 7 bases. Looked up from germline, CDR1 is MNHEY and CDR2 is SVGAGI. V lost 9 bases and J lost 2; bases outside the gene matches: 10. The CDR3 is 14 residues long. The CDR3 nucleotides read TGTGCCAGTAGGACGACCGGGACAGCCTACGAGCAGTACTTC. It translates to CASRTTGTAYEQYF.

This clonotype was seen many times. This chain links TRBV7-9 with TRBJ2-7; D might be TRBD2 (6 bases). The CDR3 is made up of 14 amino acids. Trimming cost V 5 bases and J 0 bases, with 11 bases left between them. Germline V lookup: CDR1 SEHNR, CDR2 FQNEAQ (reference sequence). The CDR3 DNA reads as TGTGCCAGCAGCGAGGGTAGCGGCTCCTACGAGCAGTACTTC. This encodes CASSEGSGSYEQYF. Full variable domain (outside the CDR3, taken from reference TRBV7-9 and TRBJ2-7): DTGVSQNPRHKITKRGQNVTFRCDPISEHNRLYWYRQTLGQGPEFLTYFQNEAQLEKSRLLSDRFSAERPKGSFSTLEIQRTEQGDSAMYLCASSEGSGSYEQYFGPGTRLTVT.

This chain links TRBV25-1 with TRBJ1-5, with D uncertain. With 0 bases removed from V and 8 bases from J, the gap between germline ends came to 8 bases. The CDR3 spans 13 residues. CDR1 is MGHDK and CDR2 is SYGVNS in the germline V gene. The CDR3 reads CASSEYGREPQHF. As DNA, the CDR3 is TGTGCCAGCAGTGAATATGGGAGGGAGCCCCAGCATTTT.

A single count supports this clonotype. The V and J genes are TRBV10-2 and TRBJ1-2, with 9 bases lining up with TRBD1. J was trimmed by 3 bases and V by 8 bases; bases with no gene match: 10. This CDR3 contains 15 residues. Germline V gives CDR1 WSHSY, CDR2 SAAADI. The CDR3 region has the DNA TGCGCCAGCGTTAGGAGACAGGGGGAAGACTATGGCTACACCTTC. Its translation: CASVRRQGEDYGYTF.

This clonotype was found once. A much larger clone sits a single nucleotide away, making a read error possible. The chain has TRBV10-3 and TRBJ2-7; TRBD2 is a possible D gene (5 bases). Germline-derived CDR1 and CDR2 are ENHRY and SYGVKD. The CDR3 is 15 residues long. Trimming left V 6 bases short and J 0 bases short, with 15 bases between. Here the CDR3 reads CAIRGESGYSYEQYF. The DNA for the CDR3 is TGTGCCATCAGAGGCGAGTCGGGGTACTCCTACGAGCAGTACTTC.

About this clonotype itself: The junction departs from germline at one end; a sequencing error may be responsible. The chain's CDR3 is CASSEGLPLNTEAFF. The CDR3 DNA follows: TGTGCCAGCAGTGAGGGACTGCCCTTGAACACTGAAGCTTTCTTT. The chain has TRBV10-3 and TRBJ1-1, with a weak D call TRBD1 (5 bases). The CDR3 is made up of 15 amino acids. CDR1 is ENHRY and CDR2 is SYGVKD in the germline V gene.